Below are 8 T cell receptor beta chains sequenced from a single sample in a study of technical replicates of blood from a few donors. Some clones are missing from TCRdb's copy, which holds only in-frame ones; the method was immunoSEQ multiplex PCR. The table records over 55,000 clones, around 91% of them present only once. Sequenced input: PBMCs. Receptors originate from a human donor in good health. Some clones in this sample may be carry-over from other donors' samples.

The CDR3, as DNA: TGTGCCAGTAGTATAAAGTACATGGATTCACCCCTCCACTTT. Its protein product is CASSIKYMDSPLHF. The V and J genes are TRBV19 and TRBJ1-6; D call uncertain. Germline lookup yields CDR1 LNHDA and CDR2 SQIVND (reference sequence). CDR3 length equals 14 residues. V was shortened by 2 bases and J by 8 bases, with 10 bases between the two germline ends. Full variable domain (remainder filled in from reference TRBV19 and TRBJ1-6): DGGITQSPKYLFRKEGQNVTLSCEQNLNHDAMYWYRQDPGQGLRLIYYSQIVNDFQKGDIAEGYSVSREKKESFPLTVTSAQKNPTAFYLCASSIKYMDSPLHFGNGTRLTVT.

This chain uses TRBV5-1 with TRBJ2-3, with TRBD2 as a possible D gene (5 bases). Germline V gene sequence: CDR1 SGHRS, CDR2 YFSETQ. The CDR3 runs 14 residues. Trimming pared 1 base from V and 3 bases from J, leaving 9 bases between. The CDR3 reads CASSLLAITDTQYF. Written as DNA, the CDR3 is TGCGCCAGCAGCTTGTTAGCGATAACAGATACGCAGTATTTT.

This clone is a singleton in its sample. CDR3 sequence: CASSLAGEGAFF. The CDR3, as DNA: TGCGCCAGCAGCTTGGCCGGGGAGGGAGCTTTCTTT. The J gene is TRBJ1-1, the V gene TRBV5-1; D call uncertain. Germline CDR1 and CDR2: SGHRS and YFSETQ. V dropped 0 bases and J dropped 10 bases, with 10 bases sitting between them. The CDR3 runs 12 residues.

CDR3 DNA: TGCGCCAGCAGCTTTACAGGGATCACTGAAGCTTTCTTT. Translated, it gives CASSFTGITEAFF. This rearrangement joins TRBV5-1 to TRBJ1-1; tentatively, D is TRBD1 (6 bases). V shed 2 bases and J shed 4 bases, with 9 bases lying between them. The CDR3 loop spans 13 amino acids. Germline values: CDR1 SGHRS, CDR2 YFSETQ.

The chain has TRBV6-5 and TRBJ2-3; D might be TRBD2 (7 bases). CDR1 MNHEY and CDR2 SVGAGI come from the germline V gene. The CDR3 runs 16 residues. Between the trimmed V and J ends, which lost 2 bases and 5 bases, there was a span of 17 bases. The CDR3 here is CASSYGAGEQGDTQYF. As DNA, the CDR3 is TGTGCCAGCAGTTACGGGGCGGGGGAACAGGGAGATACGCAGTATTTT.

The J gene is TRBJ2-6, the V gene TRBV9; TRBD2 agrees at 9 bases. The CDR3 covers 18 residues. V was pared by 3 bases and J by 3 bases, with 10 bases of the junction left unmatched. Germline V CDR1 and CDR2: SGDLS, YYNGEE. The CDR3 reads CASSEPQRGVHGANVLTF. The CDR3 bases are TGTGCCAGCAGCGAACCTCAGCGGGGGGTTCATGGGGCCAACGTCCTGACTTTC.

The V gene is TRBV7-2, the J gene TRBJ1-6, with 8 bases that match TRBD1. With V trimmed by 7 bases and J by 7 bases, 9 bases remained unmatched. Germline CDR1 is SGHTA and CDR2 is FQGNSA. This CDR3 is 15 amino acids long. The chain's CDR3 is CASTQGQVHNSPLHF. In nucleotides, the CDR3 is TGTGCCAGCACCCAGGGACAGGTTCACAATTCACCCCTCCACTTT. The complete variable domain, with remaining parts taken from reference TRBV7-2 and TRBJ1-6, reads GAGVSQSPSNKVTEKGKDVELRCDPISGHTALYWYRQSLGQGLEFLIYFQGNSAPDKSGLPSDRFSAERTGGSVSTLTIQRTQQEDSAVYLCASTQGQVHNSPLHFGNGTRLTVT.

The V and J genes are TRBV7-2 and TRBJ1-5; D is ambiguous. The germline V gene has CDR1 SGHTA and CDR2 FQGNSA. With 6 bases removed from V and 0 bases from J, the gap between germline ends came to 12 bases. This CDR3 has 15 amino acids. The CDR3 nucleotides read TGTGCCAGCAGTACAGATACGAGTAGCAATCAGCCCCAGCATTTT. It encodes CASSTDTSSNQPQHF.